Sequencing of this TCR beta chain was carried out in a study of blood T cell repertoires in COVID-19. Turning to the study itself: Some COVID-19 samples were acute and others convalescent; all came from the United States, Italy and Spain. Sample material is recorded as cDNA or gDNA derived from T cells, B-cell-depleted T cells, or PBMCs.

The authors' processing: Nucleated cell counts were estimated from reference gene primer amplification. Data came from immunoSEQ multiplex PCR; TCRdb stores just in-frame clones and leaves some out. D and trimming come from the DNA, and the V and J calls and clone size come from that table. This sample has around 120,000 clones; around four fifths occur once, and the top ten carry approximately 25%. The CDR3 runs 15 residues. CDR1 is SEHNR and CDR2 is FQNEAQ in the germline V gene (reference sequence). Trimming at V came to 5 bases and at J to 4 bases, leaving 8 bases not matched to a gene. This receptor was obtained from a human donor in a cohort sampled during active COVID-19. Sequenced input: peripheral blood. J is TRBJ2-4 and V is TRBV7-9; 7 nucleotides agree with TRBD1. The CDR3 DNA sequence: TGTGCCAGCAGCCCCCCCGGGACAGAAAAAAACATTCAGTACTTC. Translating it yields CASSPPGTEKNIQYF.